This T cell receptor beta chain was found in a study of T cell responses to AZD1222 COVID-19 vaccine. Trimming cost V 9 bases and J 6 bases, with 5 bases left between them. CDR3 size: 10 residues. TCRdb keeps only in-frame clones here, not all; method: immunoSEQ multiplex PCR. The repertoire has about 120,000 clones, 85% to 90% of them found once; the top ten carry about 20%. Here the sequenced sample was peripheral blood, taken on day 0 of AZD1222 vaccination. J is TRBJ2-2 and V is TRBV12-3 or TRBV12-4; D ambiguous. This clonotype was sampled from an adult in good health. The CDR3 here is CASSAGELFF. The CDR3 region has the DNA TGTGCCAGTTCCGCCGGGGAGCTGTTTTTT.